Listed below are T cell receptor beta chains from one sample, sequenced in a study of T cells in Graves' hyperthyroidism and ophthalmopathy. MiXCR, run by TCRdb on the multiplex PCR reads, gives a single entry per CDR3 protein. The sample comprises approximately 400,000 distinct CDR3 sequences, about 15% of which are singletons, and about 10% rests with the top ten. The sequenced material came from blood. These TCRs come from a woman aged 60 to 75 with Graves' hyperthyroidism. Each CDR3 is given with its conserved first and last residue. The D gene is left open where the match is weak.

j_call,v_call,d_call,cdr3_aa
TRBJ1-3,TRBV7-8,.,CASSSWLTGASGNTIYF
TRBJ2-7,TRBV20-1,TRBD2,CSAVAGIRYEQYF
TRBJ2-3,TRBV5-1,.,CASSLSYHTQYF
TRBJ2-2,TRBV7-3,.,CASSPPGVTGELFF
TRBJ2-7,TRBV28,.,CASSPGLYYYEQYF
TRBJ2-4,TRBV27,.,CASSLWPSRGEWNIQYF
TRBJ2-7,TRBV28,TRBD2,CASSLSSSGSNEQYF
TRBJ2-3,TRBV30,.,CASKTGTHVQTDTQYF
TRBJ2-7,TRBV20-1,TRBD1,CSARGQFSYEQYF
TRBJ2-6,TRBV7-9,.,CASSLGPSSGANVLTF